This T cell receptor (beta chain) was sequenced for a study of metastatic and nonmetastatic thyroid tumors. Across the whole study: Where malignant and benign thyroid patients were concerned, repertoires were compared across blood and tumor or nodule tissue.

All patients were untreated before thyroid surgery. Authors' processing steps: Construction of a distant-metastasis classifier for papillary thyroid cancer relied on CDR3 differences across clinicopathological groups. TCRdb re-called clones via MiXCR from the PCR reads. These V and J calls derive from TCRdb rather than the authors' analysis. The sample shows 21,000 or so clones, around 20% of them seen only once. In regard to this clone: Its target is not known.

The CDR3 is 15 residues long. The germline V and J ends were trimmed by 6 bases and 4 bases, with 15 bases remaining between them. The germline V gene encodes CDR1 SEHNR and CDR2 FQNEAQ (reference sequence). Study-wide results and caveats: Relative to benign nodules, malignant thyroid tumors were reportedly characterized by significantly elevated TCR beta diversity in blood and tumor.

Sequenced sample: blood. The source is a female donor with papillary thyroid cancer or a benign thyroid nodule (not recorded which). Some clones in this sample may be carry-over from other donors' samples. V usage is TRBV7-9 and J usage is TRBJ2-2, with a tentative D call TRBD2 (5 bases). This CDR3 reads CASRTGRSGTGELFF. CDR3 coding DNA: TGTGCCAGCAGGACGGGGAGAAGTGGCACCGGGGAGCTGTTTTTT.